A selection of T cell receptor beta chains follows, all from one sample in a study of blood T cells in healthy people across ages. TCRdb fed the 5' RACE reads into MiXCR, producing one record per CDR3 protein. The repertoire holds about 730,000 distinct CDR3 sequences, roughly 45% seen once, with around 20% in the top ten. The specimen was blood. The receptors shown here come from a woman aged 60 to 75 in good health. Both conserved end residues are trimmed from each CDR3. Where a row states a size, it is once, few, many or the class of an expanded clone; other rows omit it.

TRBJ2-5 - TRBV7-2 15 ASSLKIGLEGGHEQY
TRBJ2-1 - TRBV20-1 13 SFQWTSGSYNEQF
TRBJ2-3 - TRBV7-2 14 ASRRWPGGVTDTQY
TRBJ2-7 - TRBV20-1 10 SALPGLHEQY
TRBJ2-3 - TRBV7-3 16 ASSLGILAGSGTDTQY
TRBJ2-1 few TRBV20-1 17 SARGYPERLAHLENEQF
TRBJ2-3 few TRBV28 14 ASSLLAGVGGDTQY
TRBJ2-1 - TRBV13 14 ASSPPRKHSYNEQF
TRBJ2-2 - TRBV4-3 16 ASSQVVSRRDRSGELF
TRBJ2-1 - TRBV18 11 ASSPPVYNEQF
TRBJ2-1 - TRBV20-1 12 SARDVRAGHEQF
TRBJ1-1 - TRBV7-9 9 ASATPGEAF
TRBJ2-4 once TRBV5-8 10 ASSLEIRPQY
TRBJ1-5 - TRBV7-9 11 ASSPRRDQPQH
TRBJ2-7 many TRBV29-1 13 SVESPGGDNYEQY
TRBJ2-1 many TRBV6-2/TRBV6-3 13 ASSYSTELGHEQF
TRBJ1-1 - TRBV11-1 14 ASSTLSGHLNTEAF
TRBJ2-1 many TRBV4-1 14 ASSQVTENSYNEQF
TRBJ1-2 - TRBV7-9 11 ASSLAERVGYT
- few TRBV20-1 12 SARDRRTDYEQY
TRBJ2-1 - TRBV25-1 14 ASSELGVSSYNEQF
TRBJ1-5 - TRBV4-3 12 ASSQDEGNQPQH
TRBJ2-5 - TRBV20-1 11 SADLAGTSLQY
TRBJ2-6 - TRBV20-1 15 SGDTGQGIAGANVLT
TRBJ2-7 few TRBV3-1 12 ASSQGGISYEQY
TRBJ2-1 few TRBV20-1 10 SARQGAYEQF
TRBJ2-5 few TRBV6-5 13 ASSFGTGAKETQY
TRBJ2-3 - TRBV5-5 14 ASSSIAGGPADTQY
TRBJ2-5 few TRBV29-1 12 SAEPNMFGETQY
TRBJ2-5 - TRBV21-1 11 AGDRGRGETQY
TRBJ2-3 few TRBV6-1 15 ASSPRGRGGGTDTQY
- - TRBV5-1 15 ASSLAEGQGARETQY
TRBJ2-7 many TRBV20-1 12 SARSDGGLDEQY
TRBJ2-2 - TRBV9 14 ASSSGGAGFTGELF
TRBJ2-5 many TRBV27 13 ASRRETSVRQTQY
TRBJ1-5 once TRBV7-6 13 ASSLEQGGSQPQH
TRBJ1-2 - TRBV18 11 ASSPVSESGYT
TRBJ1-2 many TRBV12-3/TRBV12-4 11 ASSRQGPQGYT
TRBJ2-5 - TRBV20-1 10 SGRQGKETQY
TRBJ2-7 - TRBV6-2/TRBV6-3 11 ASERGSSYEQY
TRBJ2-1 - TRBV11-2 13 ASSLPGTTSNEQF
TRBJ2-2 few TRBV6-5 13 APSDRDRGTGELF
TRBJ2-1 few TRBV2 17 ASSGSVGTSGVRDNEQF
TRBJ2-5 - TRBV5-1 14 ASSPSASGRINEQY
TRBJ2-7 - TRBV14 14 ASSPIAGEVSYEQY
TRBJ2-3 few TRBV4-3 12 ASSQDLSTDTQY
TRBJ2-3 - TRBV20-1 12 SAGDSSSTDTQY